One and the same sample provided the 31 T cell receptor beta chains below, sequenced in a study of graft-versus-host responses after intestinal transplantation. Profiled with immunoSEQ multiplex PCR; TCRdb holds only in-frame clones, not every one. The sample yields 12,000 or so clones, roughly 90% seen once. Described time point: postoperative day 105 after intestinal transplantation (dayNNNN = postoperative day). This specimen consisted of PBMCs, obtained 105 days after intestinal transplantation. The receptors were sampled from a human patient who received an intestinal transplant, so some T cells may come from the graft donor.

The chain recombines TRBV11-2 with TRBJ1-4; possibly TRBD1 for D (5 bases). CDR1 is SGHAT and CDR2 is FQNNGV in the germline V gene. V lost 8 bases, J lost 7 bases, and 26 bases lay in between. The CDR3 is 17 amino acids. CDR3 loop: CASAIDTQGWITEKLFF. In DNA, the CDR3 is TGTGCCAGCGCGATTGATACCCAGGGTTGGATCACTGAAAAACTGTTTTTT.

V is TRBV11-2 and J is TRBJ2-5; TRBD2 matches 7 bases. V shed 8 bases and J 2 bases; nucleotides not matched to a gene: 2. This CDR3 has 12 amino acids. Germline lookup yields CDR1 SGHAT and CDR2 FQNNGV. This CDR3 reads CASGGGQETQYF. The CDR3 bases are TGTGCCAGCGGGGGGGGGCAAGAGACCCAGTACTTC.

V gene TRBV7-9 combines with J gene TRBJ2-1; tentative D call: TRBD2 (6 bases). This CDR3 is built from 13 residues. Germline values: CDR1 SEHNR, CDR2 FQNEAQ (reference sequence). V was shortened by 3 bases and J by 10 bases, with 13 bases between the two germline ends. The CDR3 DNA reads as TGTGCCAGCAGCTTTGACGGGAGCGGCGAGCAGTTCTTC. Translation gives CASSFDGSGEQFF.

The CDR3 nucleotides read TGTGCCAGCAGCTTAATTTCCTCGGGGCTTATGGATGAAGCTTTCTTT. This sequence encodes CASSLISSGLMDEAFF. The rearrangement links TRBV13 to TRBJ1-1, with a possible D match to TRBD1 (5 bases). The CDR3 contains 16 residues. V was pared by 2 bases and J by 7 bases, with 20 bases between. Germline V gene lookup returns CDR1 PRHDT and CDR2 FYEKMQ (reference sequence).

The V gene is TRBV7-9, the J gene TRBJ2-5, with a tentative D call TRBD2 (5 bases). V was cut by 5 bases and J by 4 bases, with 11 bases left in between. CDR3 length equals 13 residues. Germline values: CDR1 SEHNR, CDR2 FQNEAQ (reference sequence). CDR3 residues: CASSATTLETQYF. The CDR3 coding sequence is TGTGCCAGCAGCGCGACTACCCTAGAGACCCAGTACTTC. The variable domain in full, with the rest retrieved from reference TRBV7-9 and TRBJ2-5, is DTGVSQNPRHKITKRGQNVTFRCDPISEHNRLYWYRQTLGQGPEFLTYFQNEAQLEKSRLLSDRFSAERPKGSFSTLEIQRTEQGDSAMYLCASSATTLETQYFGPGTRLLVL.

The CDR3 sequence: CATSLTGIGTEAFF. CDR3 DNA: TGTGCCACCAGCCTTACAGGGATAGGTACTGAAGCTTTCTTT. The chain couples TRBV15 to TRBJ1-1; D possibly corresponds to TRBD1 (6 bases). V dropped 5 bases and J dropped 5 bases, with 15 bases sitting between them. The CDR3 runs to 14 residues. CDR1 and CDR2 from the germline V gene are LNHNV and YYDKDF (reference sequence).

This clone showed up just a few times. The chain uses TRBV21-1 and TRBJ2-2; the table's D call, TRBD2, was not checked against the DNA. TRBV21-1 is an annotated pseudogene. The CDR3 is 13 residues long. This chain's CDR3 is CASSLAGGGELFF. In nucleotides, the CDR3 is TGTGCCAGCAGCCTAGCGGGGGGCGGGGAGCTGTTTTTT.

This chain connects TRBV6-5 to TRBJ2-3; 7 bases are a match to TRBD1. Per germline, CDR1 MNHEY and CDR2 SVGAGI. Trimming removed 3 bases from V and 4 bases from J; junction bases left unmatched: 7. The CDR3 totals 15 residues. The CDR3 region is CASSYRGGGPDTQYF. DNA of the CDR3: TGTGCCAGCAGTTATAGAGGGGGCGGTCCAGATACGCAGTATTTT.

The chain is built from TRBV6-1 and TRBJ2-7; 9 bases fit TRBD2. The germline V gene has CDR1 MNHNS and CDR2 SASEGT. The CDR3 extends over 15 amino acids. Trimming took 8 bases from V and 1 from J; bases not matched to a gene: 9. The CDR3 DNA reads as TGTGCCAGCTGTATAGCGGGAGCCTTATCCTACGAGCAGTACTTC. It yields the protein CASCIAGALSYEQYF.

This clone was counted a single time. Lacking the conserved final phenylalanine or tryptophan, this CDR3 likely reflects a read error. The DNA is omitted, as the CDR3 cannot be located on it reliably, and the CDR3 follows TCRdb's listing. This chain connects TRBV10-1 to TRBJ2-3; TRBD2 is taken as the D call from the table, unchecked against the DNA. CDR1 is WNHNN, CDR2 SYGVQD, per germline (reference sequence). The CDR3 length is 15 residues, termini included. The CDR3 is CASSESSASGGGRTN.

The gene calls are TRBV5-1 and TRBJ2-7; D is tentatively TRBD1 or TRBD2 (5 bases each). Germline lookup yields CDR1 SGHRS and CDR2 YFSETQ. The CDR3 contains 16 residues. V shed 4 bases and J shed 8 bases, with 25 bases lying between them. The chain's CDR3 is CASSRSSGVDSLKQYF. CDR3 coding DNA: TGCGCCAGCAGCCGATCTTCCGGGGTCGACAGTCTCAAGCAGTACTTC.

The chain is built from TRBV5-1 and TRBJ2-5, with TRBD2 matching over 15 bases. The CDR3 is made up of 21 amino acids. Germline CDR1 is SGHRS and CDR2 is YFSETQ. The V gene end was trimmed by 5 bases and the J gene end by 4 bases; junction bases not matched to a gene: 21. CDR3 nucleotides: TGCGCCAGCAGGCAAGTTACCCCCGGGACTAGCGGGGGGATTCAGCCAGAGACCCAGTACTTC. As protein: CASRQVTPGTSGGIQPETQYF.

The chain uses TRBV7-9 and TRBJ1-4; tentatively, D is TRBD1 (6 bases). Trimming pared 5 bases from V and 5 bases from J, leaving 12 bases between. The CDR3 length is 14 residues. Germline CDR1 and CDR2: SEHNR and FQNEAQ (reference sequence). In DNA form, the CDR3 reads TGTGCCAGCAGCCCGGAGGGGGGAAATGAAAAACTGTTTTTT. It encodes CASSPEGGNEKLFF. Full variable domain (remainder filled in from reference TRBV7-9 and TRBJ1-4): DTGVSQNPRHKITKRGQNVTFRCDPISEHNRLYWYRQTLGQGPEFLTYFQNEAQLEKSRLLSDRFSAERPKGSFSTLEIQRTEQGDSAMYLCASSPEGGNEKLFFGSGTQLSVL.

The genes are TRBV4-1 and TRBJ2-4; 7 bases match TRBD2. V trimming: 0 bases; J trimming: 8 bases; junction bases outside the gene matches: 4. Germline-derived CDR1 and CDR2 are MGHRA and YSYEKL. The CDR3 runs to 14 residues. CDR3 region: CASSQEPRGDIQYF. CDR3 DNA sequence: TGCGCCAGCAGCCAAGAACCTCGGGGGGACATTCAGTACTTC.

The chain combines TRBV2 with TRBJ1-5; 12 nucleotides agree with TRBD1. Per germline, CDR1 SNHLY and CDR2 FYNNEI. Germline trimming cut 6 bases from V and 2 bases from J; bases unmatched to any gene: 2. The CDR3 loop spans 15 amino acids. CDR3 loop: CASSGTGGGNQPQHF. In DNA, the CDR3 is TGTGCCAGCAGCGGGACAGGGGGCGGCAATCAGCCCCAGCATTTT. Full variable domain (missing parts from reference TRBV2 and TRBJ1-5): EPEVTQTPSHQVTQMGQEVILRCVPISNHLYFYWYRQILGQKVEFLVSFYNNEISEKSEIFDDQFSVERPDGSNFTLKIRSTKLEDSAMYFCASSGTGGGNQPQHFGDGTRLSIL.

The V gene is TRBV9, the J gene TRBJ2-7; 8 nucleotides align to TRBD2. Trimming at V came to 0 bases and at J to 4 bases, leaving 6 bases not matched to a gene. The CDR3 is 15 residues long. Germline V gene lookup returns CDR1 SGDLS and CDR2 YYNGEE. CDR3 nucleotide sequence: TGTGCCAGCAGCGTAGAGGCTAGCGGGTCATACGAGCAGTACTTC. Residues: CASSVEASGSYEQYF. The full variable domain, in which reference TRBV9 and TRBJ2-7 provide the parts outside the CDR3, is DSGVTQTPKHLITATGQRVTLRCSPRSGDLSVYWYQQSLDQGLQFLIQYYNGEERAKGNILERFSAQQFPDLHSELNLSSLELGDSALYFCASSVEASGSYEQYFGPGTRLTVT.

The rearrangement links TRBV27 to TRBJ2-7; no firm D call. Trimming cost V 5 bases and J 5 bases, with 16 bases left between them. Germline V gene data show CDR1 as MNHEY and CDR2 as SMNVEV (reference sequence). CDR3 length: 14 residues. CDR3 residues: CASSLAQSSDEQYF. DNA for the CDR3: TGTGCCAGCAGTCTCGCGCAGTCCTCAGACGAGCAGTACTTC.

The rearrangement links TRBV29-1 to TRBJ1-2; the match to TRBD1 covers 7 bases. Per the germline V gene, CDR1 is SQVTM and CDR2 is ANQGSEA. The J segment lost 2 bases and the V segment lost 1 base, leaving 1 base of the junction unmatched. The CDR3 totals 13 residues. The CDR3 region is CSVEGGQNYGYTF. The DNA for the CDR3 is TGCAGCGTTGAAGGGGGACAGAACTATGGCTACACCTTC.

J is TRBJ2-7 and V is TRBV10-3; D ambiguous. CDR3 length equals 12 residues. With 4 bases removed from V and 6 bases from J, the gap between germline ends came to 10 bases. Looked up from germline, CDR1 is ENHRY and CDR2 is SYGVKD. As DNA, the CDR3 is TGTGCCATCAGTGGGGGAATCCGCGAGCAGTACTTC. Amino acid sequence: CAISGGIREQYF.

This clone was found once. The CDR3 region has the DNA TGTGCCAGCAGTTACTCGTCCGGGATTCTCTATGGCTACACCTTC. Translating gives CASSYSSGILYGYTF. The chain recombines TRBV6-5 with TRBJ1-2, with no clear D. Per the germline V gene, CDR1 is MNHEY and CDR2 is SVGAGI. CDR3 length: 15 amino acids. V dropped 0 bases and J dropped 4 bases, with 12 bases sitting between them.

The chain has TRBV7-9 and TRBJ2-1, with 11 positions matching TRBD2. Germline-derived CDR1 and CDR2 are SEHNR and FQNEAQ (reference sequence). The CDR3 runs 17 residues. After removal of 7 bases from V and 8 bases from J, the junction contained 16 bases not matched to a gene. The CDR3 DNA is TGTGCCAGCACCTCATTCCCGATAGCGGGAGGGGGAGATGAGCAGTTCTTC. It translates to CASTSFPIAGGGDEQFF.

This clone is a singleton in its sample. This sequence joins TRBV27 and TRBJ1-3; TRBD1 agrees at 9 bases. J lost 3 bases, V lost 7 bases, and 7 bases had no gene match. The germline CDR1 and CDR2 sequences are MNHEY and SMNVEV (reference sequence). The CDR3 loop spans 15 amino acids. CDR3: CASIRRDRVGNTIYF. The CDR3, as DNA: TGTGCCAGCATCCGCCGGGACAGGGTTGGAAACACCATATATTTT.

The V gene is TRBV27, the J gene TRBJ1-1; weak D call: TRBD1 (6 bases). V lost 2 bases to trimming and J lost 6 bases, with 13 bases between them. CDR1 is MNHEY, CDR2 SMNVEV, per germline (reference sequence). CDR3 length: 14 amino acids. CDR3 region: CASSLQGGYPEAFF. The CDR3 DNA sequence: TGTGCCAGCAGTTTACAAGGGGGTTACCCTGAAGCTTTCTTT.

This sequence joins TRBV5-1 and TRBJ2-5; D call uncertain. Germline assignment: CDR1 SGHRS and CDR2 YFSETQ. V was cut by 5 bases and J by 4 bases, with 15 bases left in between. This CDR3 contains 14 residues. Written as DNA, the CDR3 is TGCGCCAGCAGTGTGAGACCGGTGCGAGAGACCCAGTACTTC. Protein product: CASSVRPVRETQYF.

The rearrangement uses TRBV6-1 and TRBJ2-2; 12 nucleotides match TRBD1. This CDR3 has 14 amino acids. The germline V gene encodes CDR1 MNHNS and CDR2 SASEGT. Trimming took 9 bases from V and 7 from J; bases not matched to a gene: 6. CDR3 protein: CASIGTGGFGELFF. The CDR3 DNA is TGTGCCAGTATCGGGACAGGGGGCTTCGGGGAGCTGTTTTTT.

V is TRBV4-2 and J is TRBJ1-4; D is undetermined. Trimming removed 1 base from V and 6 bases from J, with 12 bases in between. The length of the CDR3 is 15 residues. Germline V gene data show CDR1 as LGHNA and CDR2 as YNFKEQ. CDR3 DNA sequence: TGTGCCAGCAGCCAAGTATTGGCAGCTGATGAAAAACTGTTTTTT. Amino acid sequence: CASSQVLAADEKLFF.

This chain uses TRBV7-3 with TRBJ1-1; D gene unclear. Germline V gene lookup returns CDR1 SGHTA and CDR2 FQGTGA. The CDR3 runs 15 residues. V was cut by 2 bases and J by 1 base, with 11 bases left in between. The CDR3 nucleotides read TGTGCCAGCAGCTTAGACCGGGCTGGGAACACTGAAGCTTTCTTT. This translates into CASSLDRAGNTEAFF.

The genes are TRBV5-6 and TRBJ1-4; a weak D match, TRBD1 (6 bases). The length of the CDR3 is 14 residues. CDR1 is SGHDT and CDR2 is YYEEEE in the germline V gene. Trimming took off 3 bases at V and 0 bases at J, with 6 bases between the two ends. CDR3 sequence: CASSWTATNEKLFF. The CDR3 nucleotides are TGTGCCAGCAGCTGGACAGCAACTAATGAAAAACTGTTTTTT. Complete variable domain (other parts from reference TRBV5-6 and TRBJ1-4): DAGVTQSPTHLIKTRGQQVTLRCSPKSGHDTVSWYQQALGQGPQFIFQYYEEEERQRGNFPDRFSGHQFPNYSSELNVNALLLGDSALYLCASSWTATNEKLFFGSGTQLSVL.

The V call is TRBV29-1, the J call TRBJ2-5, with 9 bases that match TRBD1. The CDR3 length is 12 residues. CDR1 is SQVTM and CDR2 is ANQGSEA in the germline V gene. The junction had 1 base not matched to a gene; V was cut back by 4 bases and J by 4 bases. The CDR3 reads CSVATGGETQYF. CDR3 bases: TGCAGCGTTGCGACAGGGGGAGAGACCCAGTACTTC. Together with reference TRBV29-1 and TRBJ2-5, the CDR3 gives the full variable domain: SAVISQKPSRDICQRGTSLTIQCQVDSQVTMMFWYRQQPGQSLTLIATANQGSEATYESGFVIDKFPISRPNLTFSTLTVSNMSPEDSSIYLCSVATGGETQYFGPGTRLLVL.

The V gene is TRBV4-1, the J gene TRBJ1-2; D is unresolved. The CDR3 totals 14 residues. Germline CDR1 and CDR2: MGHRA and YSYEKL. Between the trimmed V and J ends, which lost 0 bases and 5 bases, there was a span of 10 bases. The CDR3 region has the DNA TGCGCCAGCAGCCAAGATCGGGAGACGTATGGCTACACCTTC. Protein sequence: CASSQDRETYGYTF.

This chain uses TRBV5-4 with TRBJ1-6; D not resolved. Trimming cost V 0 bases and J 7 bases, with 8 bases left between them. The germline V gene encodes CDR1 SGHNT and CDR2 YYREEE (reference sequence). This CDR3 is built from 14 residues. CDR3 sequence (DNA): TGTGCCAGCAGCTTGGTTCAGGCCAATTCACCCCTCCACTTT. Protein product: CASSLVQANSPLHF. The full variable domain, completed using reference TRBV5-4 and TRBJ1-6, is ETGVTQSPTHLIKTRGQQVTLRCSSQSGHNTVSWYQQALGQGPQFIFQYYREEENGRGNFPPRFSGLQFPNYSSELNVNALELDDSALYLCASSLVQANSPLHFGNGTRLTVT.